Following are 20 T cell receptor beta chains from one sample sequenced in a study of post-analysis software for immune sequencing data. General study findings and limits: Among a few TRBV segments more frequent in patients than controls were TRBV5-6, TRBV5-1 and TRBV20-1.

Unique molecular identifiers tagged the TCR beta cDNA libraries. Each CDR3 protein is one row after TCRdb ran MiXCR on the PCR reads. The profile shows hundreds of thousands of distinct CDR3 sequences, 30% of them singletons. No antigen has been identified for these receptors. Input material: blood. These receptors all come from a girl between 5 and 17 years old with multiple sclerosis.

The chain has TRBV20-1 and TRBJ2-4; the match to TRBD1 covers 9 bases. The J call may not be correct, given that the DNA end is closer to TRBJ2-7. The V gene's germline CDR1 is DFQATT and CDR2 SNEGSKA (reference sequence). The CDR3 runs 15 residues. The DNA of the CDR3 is TGCAGTGTCACGGACCCGGGACAGGGTGGGGCCGAGCAGTACTTC. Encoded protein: CSVTDPGQGGAEQYF.

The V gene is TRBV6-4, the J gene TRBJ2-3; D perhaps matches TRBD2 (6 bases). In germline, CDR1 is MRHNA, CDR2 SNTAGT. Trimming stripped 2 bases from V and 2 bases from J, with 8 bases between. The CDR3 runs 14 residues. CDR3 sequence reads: CASSDAGITDTQYF. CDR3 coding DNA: TGTGCCAGCAGTGACGCGGGGATCACAGATACGCAGTATTTT.

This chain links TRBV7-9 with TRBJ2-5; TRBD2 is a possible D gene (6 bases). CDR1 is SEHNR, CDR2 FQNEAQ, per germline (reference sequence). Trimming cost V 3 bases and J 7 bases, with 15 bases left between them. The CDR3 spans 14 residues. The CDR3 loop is CASSLSGSAGTQYF. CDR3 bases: TGTGCCAGCAGCTTGTCCGGGAGCGCCGGGACCCAGTACTTC.

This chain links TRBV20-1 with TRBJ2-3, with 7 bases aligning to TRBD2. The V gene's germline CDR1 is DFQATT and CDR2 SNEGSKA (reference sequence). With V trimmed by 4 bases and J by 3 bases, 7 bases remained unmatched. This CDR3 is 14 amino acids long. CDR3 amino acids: CSAMASGLTDTQYF. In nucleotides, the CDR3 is TGCAGTGCTATGGCTAGCGGCCTAACAGATACGCAGTATTTT.

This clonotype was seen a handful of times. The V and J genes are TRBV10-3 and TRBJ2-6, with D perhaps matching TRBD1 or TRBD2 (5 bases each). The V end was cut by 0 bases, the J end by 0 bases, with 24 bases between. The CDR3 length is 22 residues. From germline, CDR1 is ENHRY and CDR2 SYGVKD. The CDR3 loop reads CAISESRDWDHHAPSGANVLTF. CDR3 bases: TGTGCCATCAGTGAGTCGAGGGATTGGGACCACCATGCCCCCTCTGGGGCCAACGTCCTGACTTTC.

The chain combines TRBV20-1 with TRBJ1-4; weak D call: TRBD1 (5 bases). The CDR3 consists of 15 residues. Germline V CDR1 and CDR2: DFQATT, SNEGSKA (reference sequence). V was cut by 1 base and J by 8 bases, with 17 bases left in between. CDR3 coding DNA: TGCAGTGCTAGAGCCCGCCAAAATGGGGGAGAAAAACTGTTTTTT. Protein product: CSARARQNGGEKLFF.

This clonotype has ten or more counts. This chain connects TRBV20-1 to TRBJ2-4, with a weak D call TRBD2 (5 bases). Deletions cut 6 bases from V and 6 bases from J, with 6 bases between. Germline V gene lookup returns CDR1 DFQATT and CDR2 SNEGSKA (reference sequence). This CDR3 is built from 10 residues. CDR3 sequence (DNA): TGCAGTGCCAGCGGAAACATTCAGTACTTC. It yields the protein CSASGNIQYF.

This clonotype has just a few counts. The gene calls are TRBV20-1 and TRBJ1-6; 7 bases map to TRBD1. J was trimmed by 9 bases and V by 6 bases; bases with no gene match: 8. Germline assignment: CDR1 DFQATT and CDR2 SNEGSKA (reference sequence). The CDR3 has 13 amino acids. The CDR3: CSALLNRGSPLHF. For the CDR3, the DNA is TGCAGTGCCCTTCTAAACAGGGGTTCACCCCTCCACTTT.

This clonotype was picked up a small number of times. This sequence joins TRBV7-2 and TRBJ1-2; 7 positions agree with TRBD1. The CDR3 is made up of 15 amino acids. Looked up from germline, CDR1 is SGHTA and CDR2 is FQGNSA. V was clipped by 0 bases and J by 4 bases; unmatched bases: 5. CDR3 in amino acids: CASSLAGTASYGYTF. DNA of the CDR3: TGTGCCAGCAGCTTAGCCGGGACAGCCTCCTATGGCTACACCTTC.

CDR3: CSALKGLQFQETQYF. CDR3 in DNA: TGCAGTGCTCTTAAGGGGCTACAATTCCAAGAGACCCAGTACTTC. J is TRBJ2-5 and V is TRBV20-1, with a possible D match to TRBD1 (5 bases). The V gene's germline CDR1 is DFQATT and CDR2 SNEGSKA (reference sequence). V gave up 5 bases and J gave up 1 base, with 17 bases separating them. The CDR3 is made up of 15 amino acids.

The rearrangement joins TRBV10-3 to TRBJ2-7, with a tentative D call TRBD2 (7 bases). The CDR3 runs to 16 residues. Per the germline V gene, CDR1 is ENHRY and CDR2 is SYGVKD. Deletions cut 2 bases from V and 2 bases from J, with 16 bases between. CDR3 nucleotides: TGTGCCATCAGTGAGCCCGGGGGGCGGGACCCCTACGAGCAGTACTTC. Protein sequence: CAISEPGGRDPYEQYF.

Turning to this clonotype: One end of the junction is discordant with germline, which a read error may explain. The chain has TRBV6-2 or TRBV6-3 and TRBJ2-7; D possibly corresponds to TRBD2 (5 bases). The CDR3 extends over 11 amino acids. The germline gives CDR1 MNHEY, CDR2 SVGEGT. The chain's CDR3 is CVSSYGNEQYF. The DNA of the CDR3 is TGTGTCAGCAGTTACGGGAACGAGCAGTACTTC.

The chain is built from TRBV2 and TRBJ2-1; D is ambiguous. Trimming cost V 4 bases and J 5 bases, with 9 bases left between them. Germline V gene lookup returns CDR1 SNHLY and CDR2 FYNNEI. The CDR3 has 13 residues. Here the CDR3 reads CASSVRTDNEQFF. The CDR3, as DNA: TGTGCCAGCAGTGTAAGGACCGACAATGAGCAGTTCTTC.

CDR3 region: CSAIHSGRSRGEQYF. The CDR3 DNA reads as TGCAGTGCTATCCATAGCGGGAGGTCGCGGGGCGAGCAGTACTTC. The rearrangement joins TRBV20-1 to TRBJ2-7, with 10 bases aligning to TRBD2. V trimming: 4 bases; J trimming: 6 bases; junction bases outside the gene matches: 12. The germline gives CDR1 DFQATT, CDR2 SNEGSKA (reference sequence). CDR3 length equals 15 residues.

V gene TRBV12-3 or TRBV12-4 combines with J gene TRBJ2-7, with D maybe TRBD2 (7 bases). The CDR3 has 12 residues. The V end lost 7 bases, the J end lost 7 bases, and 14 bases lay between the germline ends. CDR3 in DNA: TGTGCCAGCACGGGGGGCTCCGATGAGCAGTACTTC. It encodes CASTGGSDEQYF.

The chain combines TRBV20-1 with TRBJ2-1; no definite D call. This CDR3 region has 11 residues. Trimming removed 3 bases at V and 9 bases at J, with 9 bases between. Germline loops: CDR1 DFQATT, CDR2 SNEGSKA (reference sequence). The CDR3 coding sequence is TGCAGTGCTAGGAGTGCTCGTGAGCAGTTCTTC. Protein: CSARSAREQFF.

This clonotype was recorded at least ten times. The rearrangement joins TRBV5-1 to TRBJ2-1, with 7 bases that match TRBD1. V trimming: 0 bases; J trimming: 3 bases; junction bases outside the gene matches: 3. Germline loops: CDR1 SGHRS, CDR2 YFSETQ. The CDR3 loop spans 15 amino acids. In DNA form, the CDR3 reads TGCGCCAGCAGCTTGGGGGACAGCTTCTACAATGAGCAGTTCTTC. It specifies CASSLGDSFYNEQFF.

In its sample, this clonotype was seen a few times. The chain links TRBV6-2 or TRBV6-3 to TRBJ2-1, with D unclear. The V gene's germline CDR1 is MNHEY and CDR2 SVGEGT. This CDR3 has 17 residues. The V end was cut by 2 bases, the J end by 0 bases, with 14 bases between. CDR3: CASSYEMAGSSYNEQFF. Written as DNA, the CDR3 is TGTGCCAGCAGTTACGAAATGGCCGGAAGCTCCTACAATGAGCAGTTCTTC.

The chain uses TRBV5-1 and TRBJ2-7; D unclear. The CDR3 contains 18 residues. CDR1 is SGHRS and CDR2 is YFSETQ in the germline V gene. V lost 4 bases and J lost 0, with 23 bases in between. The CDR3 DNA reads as TGCGCCAGCAGCCCTACCCTGATCCTTCTCAAAGCCTCCTACGAGCAGTACTTC. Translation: CASSPTLILLKASYEQYF.

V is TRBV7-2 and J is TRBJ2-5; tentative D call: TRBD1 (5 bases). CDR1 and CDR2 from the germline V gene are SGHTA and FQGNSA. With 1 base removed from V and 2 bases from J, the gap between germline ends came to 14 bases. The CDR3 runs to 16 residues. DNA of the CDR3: TGTGCCAGCAGCTTAGTGGGGCTAGGGATACAAGAGACCCAGTACTTC. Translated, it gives CASSLVGLGIQETQYF. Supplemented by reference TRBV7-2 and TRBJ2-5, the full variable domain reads GAGVSQSPSNKVTEKGKDVELRCDPISGHTALYWYRQSLGQGLEFLIYFQGNSAPDKSGLPSDRFSAERTGGSVSTLTIQRTQQEDSAVYLCASSLVGLGIQETQYFGPGTRLLVL.